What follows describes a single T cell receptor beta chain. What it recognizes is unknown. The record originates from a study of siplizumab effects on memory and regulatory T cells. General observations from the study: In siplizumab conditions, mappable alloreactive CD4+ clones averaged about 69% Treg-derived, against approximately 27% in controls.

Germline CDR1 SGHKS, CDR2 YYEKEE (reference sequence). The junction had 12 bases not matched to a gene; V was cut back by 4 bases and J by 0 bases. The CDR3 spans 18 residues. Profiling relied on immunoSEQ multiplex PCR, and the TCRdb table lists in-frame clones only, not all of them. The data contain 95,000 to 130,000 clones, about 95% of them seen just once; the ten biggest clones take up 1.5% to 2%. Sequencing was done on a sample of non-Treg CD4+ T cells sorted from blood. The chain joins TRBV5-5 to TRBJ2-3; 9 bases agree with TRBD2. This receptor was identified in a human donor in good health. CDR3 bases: TGTGCCAGCAGCCAAGATCTTAGCGGGGGCCTTAGCACAGATACGCAGTATTTT. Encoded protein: CASSQDLSGGLSTDTQYF.